Following are 20 T cell receptor beta chains from one sample sequenced in a study of a mutant IDH1 vaccine in newly diagnosed glioma. Produced via immunoSEQ multiplex PCR; TCRdb's table is partial and in-frame only. The data contain roughly 51,000 clones, 80% to 90% of them singletons. Time point specified: baseline, week 1 (first vaccination visit). Treatment given: pre-vaccination baseline after standard-of-care therapy. The material was PBMCs, obtained from a glioma patient treated with radiotherapy, temozolomide or both. Every receptor here comes from a man aged 35-49 years with glioma.

The chain employs TRBV19 and TRBJ2-1; no firm D call. Germline CDR1 is LNHDA and CDR2 is SQIVND (reference sequence). The V and J ends lost 5 bases and 0 bases respectively, with 17 bases between them. CDR3 length: 17 residues. The CDR3 DNA reads as TGTGCCAGTAGTCCCCAAGTCGTTCAGAGCTCCTACAATGAGCAGTTCTTC. Its translation is CASSPQVVQSSYNEQFF.

The chain joins TRBV28 to TRBJ1-4; possibly TRBD1 for D (5 bases). The CDR3 runs to 14 residues. Germline lookup yields CDR1 MDHEN and CDR2 SYDVKM. The V end was cut by 2 bases, the J end by 8 bases, with 12 bases between. The DNA for the CDR3 is TGTGCCAGCAGTTTAGGGGCAGTTCGGGAAAAACTGTTTTTT. This codes for CASSLGAVREKLFF.

The rearrangement joins TRBV7-2 to TRBJ1-1; D is undetermined. Germline CDR1 reads SGHTA; CDR2 reads FQGNSA. The CDR3 has 14 residues. Trimming shortened V by 3 bases and J by 0 bases, and 8 bases separated the two germline ends. CDR3 residues: CASSLGHMNTEAFF. As DNA, the CDR3 is TGTGCCAGCAGCTTGGGCCACATGAACACTGAAGCTTTCTTT.

The rearrangement links TRBV25-1 to TRBJ2-1; D perhaps matches TRBD1 (6 bases). V was clipped by 5 bases and J by 11 bases, with 16 bases between them. This CDR3 is 13 amino acids long. Germline CDR1 reads MGHDK; CDR2 reads SYGVNS. CDR3 loop: CASSTRQVFQQFF. The CDR3 DNA sequence: TGTGCCAGCAGTACCCGACAGGTTTTCCAGCAGTTCTTC. The full variable domain, with the rest looked up from reference TRBV25-1 and TRBJ2-1, is EADIYQTPRYLVIGTGKKITLECSQTMGHDKMYWYQQDPGMELHLIHYSYGVNSTEKGDLSSESTVSRIRTEHFPLTLESARPSHTSQYLCASSTRQVFQQFFGPGTRLTVL.

This chain joins TRBV25-1 and TRBJ2-1; possible D gene TRBD2, 5 bases. The CDR3 covers 12 residues. Trimming pared 6 bases from V and 6 bases from J, leaving 9 bases between. Germline CDR1 MGHDK, CDR2 SYGVNS. DNA for the CDR3: TGTGCCAGCAGCCCCGGGGTCAATGAGCAGTTCTTC. Translating gives CASSPGVNEQFF.

The V and J genes are TRBV19 and TRBJ1-3; D gene uncertain. Deletions cut 6 bases from V and 4 bases from J, with 7 bases between. This CDR3 is 12 amino acids long. The germline V gene has CDR1 LNHDA and CDR2 SQIVND (reference sequence). In DNA form, the CDR3 reads TGTGCCAGTAGGCCGACGGGAAACACCATATATTTT. This sequence encodes CASRPTGNTIYF.

This clone was counted a few times. The J gene is TRBJ1-2, the V gene TRBV29-1, with 7 bases fitting TRBD1. The V and J ends lost 6 bases and 0 bases, in that order; junction bases with no gene match: 4. Per the germline V gene, CDR1 is SQVTM and CDR2 is ANQGSEA. The CDR3 has 13 amino acids. CDR3 DNA sequence: TGCAGCGTAGGCAGGGGGACTAACTATGGCTACACCTTC. It codes for CSVGRGTNYGYTF.

The V and J genes are TRBV19 and TRBJ2-1; D ambiguous. The ends were cut back, 5 bases at V and 7 bases at J, with 12 bases in the middle. The length of the CDR3 is 13 residues. CDR1 is LNHDA, CDR2 SQIVND, per germline (reference sequence). CDR3 protein: CASSLPQWNEQFF. The CDR3 coding sequence is TGTGCCAGTAGTTTACCGCAGTGGAATGAGCAGTTCTTC.

The V gene is TRBV7-9, the J gene TRBJ2-1; 8 bases are shared with TRBD1. V shed 3 bases, J shed 2 bases, and the junction held 3 bases outside the gene matches. Germline V gene data show CDR1 as SEHNR and CDR2 as FQNEAQ (reference sequence). CDR3 length: 15 residues. The CDR3 is CASSFDRGPYNEQFF. The CDR3 nucleotides read TGTGCCAGCAGCTTCGACAGGGGTCCCTACAATGAGCAGTTCTTC.

This clone showed up just once. The chain has TRBV7-2 and TRBJ1-3; unclear D gene. The V and J ends lost 2 bases and 2 bases respectively, with 13 bases between them. This CDR3 contains 16 residues. Germline lookup yields CDR1 SGHTA and CDR2 FQGNSA. CDR3 region: CASSLSGAITGNTIYF. In DNA form, the CDR3 reads TGTGCCAGCAGCTTATCGGGAGCGATCACTGGAAACACCATATATTTT.

The chain couples TRBV27 to TRBJ2-7, with 8 bases that match TRBD2. CDR3 length equals 17 residues. With V trimmed by 3 bases and J by 7 bases, 17 bases remained unmatched. CDR1 is MNHEY and CDR2 is SMNVEV in the germline V gene (reference sequence). The CDR3 spells CASSFLSTTQREREQYF. CDR3 in DNA: TGTGCCAGCAGTTTCCTATCAACGACTCAGCGGGAGCGGGAGCAGTACTTC.

This sequence joins TRBV5-6 and TRBJ2-3; possible D gene TRBD1, 6 bases. Trimming shortened V by 0 bases and J by 1 base, and 12 bases separated the two germline ends. CDR1 is SGHDT, CDR2 YYEEEE, per germline. The CDR3 is 16 amino acids. CDR3 region: CASSLGAGVGTDTQYF. CDR3 coding DNA: TGTGCCAGCAGCTTGGGTGCAGGGGTGGGCACAGATACGCAGTATTTT. The full variable domain, with the rest looked up from reference TRBV5-6 and TRBJ2-3, is DAGVTQSPTHLIKTRGQQVTLRCSPKSGHDTVSWYQQALGQGPQFIFQYYEEEERQRGNFPDRFSGHQFPNYSSELNVNALLLGDSALYLCASSLGAGVGTDTQYFGPGTRLTVL.

The J gene is TRBJ1-2, the V gene TRBV6-5; TRBD1 aligns across 9 bases. The CDR3 is made up of 14 amino acids. Germline lookup yields CDR1 MNHEY and CDR2 SVGAGI. J gave up 7 bases and V 7 bases, and 10 bases lay outside the gene matches. The CDR3 nucleotides are TGTGCCAGCACCAAGACAGGGGGGATGGGTGGCTACACCTTC. This translates into CASTKTGGMGGYTF.

The chain recombines TRBV7-8 with TRBJ2-7, with 12 nucleotides matching TRBD2. Germline values: CDR1 SGHVS, CDR2 FQNEAQ. This CDR3 is built from 15 residues. V shed 7 bases and J 7 bases; nucleotides not matched to a gene: 11. CDR3 sequence: CASTDTSGRSGEQYF. DNA of the CDR3: TGTGCCAGCACCGATACTAGCGGGAGGTCGGGTGAGCAGTACTTC.

This chain connects TRBV6-5 to TRBJ1-2, with D possibly being TRBD1 (6 bases). With 7 bases removed from V and 7 bases from J, the gap between germline ends came to 19 bases. Germline CDR1 reads MNHEY; CDR2 reads SVGAGI. The CDR3 contains 14 residues. The CDR3 nucleotides are TGTGCCAGCAAAGTTCCCAGGGGAAAGGGTGGCTACACCTTC. Its protein is CASKVPRGKGGYTF.

This clone showed up just once. This rearrangement joins TRBV18 to TRBJ2-1, with D hard to call. V gave up 1 base and J gave up 5 bases, with 9 bases separating them. CDR1 and CDR2 from the germline V gene are KGHSH and LQKENI. This CDR3 comprises 14 residues. This CDR3 is CASSPLPTHNEQFF. The CDR3 nucleotides are TGTGCCAGCTCACCACTTCCCACTCACAATGAGCAGTTCTTC.

The chain uses TRBV7-9 and TRBJ2-7; 8 bases are a match to TRBD1. V lost 7 bases and J lost 2; bases outside the gene matches: 4. CDR3 size: 13 residues. The germline V gene encodes CDR1 SEHNR and CDR2 FQNEAQ (reference sequence). The CDR3 protein is CASNRGSPYEQYF. CDR3 nucleotides: TGTGCCAGCAACAGGGGGTCCCCCTACGAGCAGTACTTC. The entire variable domain, with the rest obtained from reference TRBV7-9 and TRBJ2-7, is as follows: DTGVSQNPRHKITKRGQNVTFRCDPISEHNRLYWYRQTLGQGPEFLTYFQNEAQLEKSRLLSDRFSAERPKGSFSTLEIQRTEQGDSAMYLCASNRGSPYEQYFGPGTRLTVT.

The chain employs TRBV10-2 and TRBJ1-1, with D possibly matching TRBD1 (6 bases). Per the germline V gene, CDR1 is WSHSY and CDR2 is SAAADI. The length of the CDR3 is 13 residues. The V end lost 6 bases, the J end lost 4 bases, and 12 bases lay between the germline ends. Here the CDR3 reads CASRRGEGTEAFF. For the CDR3, the DNA is TGCGCCAGCAGGAGGGGGGAAGGCACTGAAGCTTTCTTT.

V usage is TRBV29-1 and J usage is TRBJ2-2; no firm D call. V lost 5 bases and J 5 bases, leaving 12 bases between the germline ends. The germline V gene encodes CDR1 SQVTM and CDR2 ANQGSEA. CDR3 length equals 13 residues. This CDR3 reads CSVNRRNTGELFF. CDR3 DNA sequence: TGCAGCGTTAATAGACGGAATACCGGGGAGCTGTTTTTT.

The chain's CDR3 is CASSSNGGINQPQHF. The CDR3 nucleotides read TGTGCCAGCAGCTCAAACGGGGGAATCAATCAGCCCCAGCATTTT. The chain couples TRBV6-5 to TRBJ1-5; D might be TRBD1 (5 bases). Germline CDR1 and CDR2: MNHEY and SVGAGI. The V end was cut by 6 bases, the J end by 3 bases, with 15 bases between. The CDR3 length is 15 residues.